A single T cell receptor (beta chain) is shown here with its context. What it recognizes is unknown. A much larger clone lies one base from this, so it may be a read error. There are 13 residues in the CDR3. Germline V CDR1 and CDR2: SEHNR, FQNEAQ (reference sequence). The sample is drawn from a study of T cells in Graves' hyperthyroidism and ophthalmopathy. At the level of the study: Peripheral blood was acquired at first diagnosis, ahead of any therapy whatsoever.

Amplified regions were TCR beta CDR3 sequences from RNA transcripts. First-round RT-PCR of the TCR CDR3 relied on the HTBI primer set. Each CDR3 protein gets one entry after TCRdb re-called the multiplex PCR reads with MiXCR. The sample lists 650,000 to 750,000 distinct CDR3 sequences; 14% were seen once. Overall study findings and caveats: Most thyroid clonotypes expanded above 0.001 were also detected in blood.

Uncontrolled infection, other autoimmune disease, pregnancy or lactation led to exclusion. Each diagnosis was grounded in clinical symptoms, serum thyroxine and TRAb, thyroid ultrasound, and orbital computed tomography. The clonotype comes from a woman aged 18-29 years with Graves' hyperthyroidism. J is TRBJ2-7 and V is TRBV7-9; D tentatively reads TRBD1 or TRBD2 (5 bases each). The source material was blood. CDR3 nucleotide sequence: TGTGTCAGCAGACCCGGGACCTCCTACGAGCAGTACTTC. It encodes CVSRPGTSYEQYF.